These 15 T cell receptor beta chains were all obtained from the same sample, sequenced in a study of T cells in localized non-small cell lung cancer. Data came from immunoSEQ multiplex PCR; TCRdb stores just in-frame clones and leaves some out. There are roughly 38,000 clones in the sample; roughly 86% occur only once, and 3.5% lies in the top ten. The sample in question was peripheral blood, obtained before any cancer treatment. These receptors were collected from a man between 18 and 55 years old with stage I lung adenocarcinoma.

The chain is built from TRBV19 and TRBJ1-5; TRBD1 might be the D (6 bases). CDR1 is LNHDA, CDR2 SQIVND, per germline (reference sequence). This CDR3 is 14 amino acids long. V dropped 9 bases and J dropped 5 bases, with 17 bases sitting between them. CDR3 in amino acids: CASGGQGEHQPQHF. In DNA, the CDR3 is TGTGCCAGCGGGGGGCAGGGAGAGCATCAGCCCCAGCATTTT.

The sample holds a few counts of this clone. This chain uses TRBV30 with TRBJ1-6; no clear D gene. This CDR3 is built from 16 residues. With 3 bases removed from V and 10 bases from J, the gap between germline ends came to 22 bases. From germline, CDR1 is GTSNPN and CDR2 SVGIG (reference sequence). CDR3 bases: TGTGCCTGGAGACCTGTTCAGCAAATTCCATTATCACCCCTCCACTTT. Translation: CAWRPVQQIPLSPLHF.

This clone is medium-sized by share. The chain joins TRBV19 to TRBJ1-2; TRBD1 might be the D (5 bases). V lost 5 bases and J 6 bases, leaving 16 bases between the germline ends. The CDR3 spans 14 residues. Germline V CDR1 and CDR2: LNHDA, SQIVND (reference sequence). The CDR3 protein is CASSPLGREDGYTF. Written as DNA, the CDR3 is TGTGCCAGTAGTCCCCTGGGCAGGGAGGATGGCTACACCTTC.

This clone was counted once. V gene TRBV28 combines with J gene TRBJ2-1; a possible D gene is TRBD2 (5 bases). There are 14 residues in the CDR3. The V end lost 1 base, the J end lost 10 bases, and 14 bases lay between the germline ends. Looked up from germline, CDR1 is MDHEN and CDR2 is SYDVKM. The CDR3, as DNA: TGTGCCAGCAGTTTATCGGGATTGGGCCCCGAGCAGTTCTTC. Translation gives CASSLSGLGPEQFF.

The CDR3 nucleotides are TGTGCCAGCACCGACAGGGGGCGGCCTGAAGCTTTCTTT. It translates to CASTDRGRPEAFF. The rearrangement uses TRBV6-1 and TRBJ1-1, with 10 bases fitting TRBD1. The germline V gene encodes CDR1 MNHNS and CDR2 SASEGT. The V segment lost 7 bases and the J segment 6 bases; nucleotides outside the gene matches: 5. The CDR3 totals 13 residues.

This sequence joins TRBV7-7 and TRBJ2-1; D remains ambiguous. Germline CDR1 SSHAT, CDR2 FNYEAQ (reference sequence). The CDR3 has 13 amino acids. V lost 5 bases and J lost 3, with 8 bases in between. The CDR3 protein is CASSPTIYNEQFF. The CDR3 region has the DNA TGTGCCAGCAGCCCAACCATCTACAATGAGCAGTTCTTC.

This clone showed up just once. The chain joins TRBV5-4 to TRBJ2-2; D is unresolved. The CDR3 runs to 14 residues. V was cut by 0 bases and J by 9 bases, with 12 bases left in between. Per germline, CDR1 SGHNT and CDR2 YYREEE (reference sequence). The CDR3 sequence: CASSLVERGRELFF. CDR3 sequence (DNA): TGTGCCAGCAGCTTGGTGGAGCGCGGCCGGGAGCTGTTTTTT.

This sequence joins TRBV4-1 and TRBJ1-6, with 9 bases aligning to TRBD1. CDR3 length: 16 residues. CDR1 is MGHRA, CDR2 YSYEKL, per germline. V was clipped by 2 bases and J by 6 bases; unmatched bases: 5. The CDR3 nucleotides read TGCGCCAGCAGCCAACTCACGACAGGGGGTAATTCACCCCTCCACTTT. Its protein is CASSQLTTGGNSPLHF.

The V and J genes are TRBV6-1 and TRBJ1-2, with D unresolved. The V end lost 4 bases, the J end lost 4 bases, and 10 bases lay between the germline ends. Germline V gene lookup returns CDR1 MNHNS and CDR2 SASEGT. The CDR3 length is 13 residues. In DNA, the CDR3 is TGTGCCAGCAGTGCCGGACCTGGCTATGGCTACACCTTC. Translation: CASSAGPGYGYTF.

This clone was detected a few times. This chain uses TRBV19 with TRBJ1-1; 8 bases align to TRBD1. The CDR3 covers 14 residues. Germline V CDR1 and CDR2: LNHDA, SQIVND (reference sequence). J lost 1 base, V lost 5 bases, and 3 bases had no gene match. The CDR3 region has the DNA TGTGCCAGTAGTTCACAGGGGGGGAACACTGAAGCTTTCTTT. Protein product: CASSSQGGNTEAFF.

The chain carries TRBV5-6 and TRBJ1-6, with TRBD1 matching over 10 bases. Germline CDR1 reads SGHDT; CDR2 reads YYEEEE. The CDR3 covers 17 residues. V was clipped by 0 bases and J by 2 bases; unmatched bases: 2. The CDR3 is CASSLAGTGAYNSPLHF. For the CDR3, the DNA is TGTGCCAGCAGCTTGGCCGGGACAGGGGCCTATAATTCACCCCTCCACTTT.

J is TRBJ2-7 and V is TRBV7-9; D unclear. The germline V gene encodes CDR1 SEHNR and CDR2 FQNEAQ (reference sequence). V dropped 2 bases and J dropped 0 bases, with 11 bases sitting between them. The CDR3 length is 15 residues. As DNA, the CDR3 is TGTGCCAGCAGCTTACCGGGCCAAAGCTCCTACGAGCAGTACTTC. This gives the protein CASSLPGQSSYEQYF.

Notes on this clone: Germline is not matched at one junction end, which may reflect a read error. The chain combines TRBV6-1 with TRBJ1-2; D is unresolved. CDR1 MNHNS and CDR2 SASEGT come from the germline V gene. The CDR3 has 14 amino acids. The CDR3 is CASREGFSDYGYTF. The CDR3 DNA reads TGTGCCAGCAGGGAAGGGTTCTCTGACTATGGCTACACCTTC.

The CDR3 loop reads CASSLDGYGYTF. CDR3 coding DNA: TGTGCCAGCAGCTTGGACGGGTATGGCTACACCTTC. The chain combines TRBV7-3 with TRBJ1-2; D call uncertain. Trimming removed 3 bases at V and 5 bases at J, with 7 bases between. In germline, CDR1 is SGHTA, CDR2 FQGTGA. The CDR3 totals 12 residues.

This chain connects TRBV18 to TRBJ2-3, with D unclear. In germline, CDR1 is KGHSH, CDR2 LQKENI. This CDR3 region has 17 residues. V lost 1 base, J lost 2 bases, and 16 bases lay in between. For the CDR3, the DNA is TGTGCCAGCTCACCACAAGGTATAGGGTCGGTCACAGATACGCAGTATTTT. It codes for CASSPQGIGSVTDTQYF.